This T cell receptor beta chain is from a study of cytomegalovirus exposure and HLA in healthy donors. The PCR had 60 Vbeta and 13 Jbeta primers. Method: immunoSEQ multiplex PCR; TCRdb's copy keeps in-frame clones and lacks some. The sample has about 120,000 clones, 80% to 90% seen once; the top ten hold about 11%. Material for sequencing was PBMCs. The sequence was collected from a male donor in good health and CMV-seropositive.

The CDR3, as DNA: TGTGCCAGCAGTGAAAGCTGGGACTTCTACACCGGGGAGCTGTTTTTT. Translating gives CASSESWDFYTGELFF. This rearrangement joins TRBV6-1 to TRBJ2-2, with a possible D match to TRBD2 (6 bases). The CDR3 spans 16 residues. Trimming took off 2 bases at V and 3 bases at J, with 13 bases between the two ends. Germline V gene data show CDR1 as MNHNS and CDR2 as SASEGT.